The 29 T cell receptor beta chains in this list originate from one sample, sequenced in a study of human T cells and chemical hapten exposure. In TCRdb, the RACE reads were re-called with MiXCR into one record per CDR3 protein. The data hold about 270,000 distinct CDR3 sequences, with roughly 8% observed a single time. Time point described: pre-sensitization, week 0. Treatment indicated: therapeutic diphenylcyclopropenone sensitization with weekly scalp DPC. This specimen consisted of whole blood, obtained in connection with sensitization to the hapten diphenylcyclopropenone (DPC). Receptors were obtained from a man between 18 and 29 years old with alopecia areata. Some clones in this sample may be carry-over from other donors' samples.

This clonotype was observed many times. The chain joins TRBV29-1 to TRBJ1-1; 8 bases map to TRBD1. From germline, CDR1 is SQVTM and CDR2 ANQGSEA. CDR3 size: 13 residues. With 3 bases clipped from V and 3 bases from J, the junction kept 3 bases outside the gene matches. Here the CDR3 reads CSVDRTGYTEAFF. As DNA, the CDR3 is TGCAGCGTTGATCGGACAGGGTACACTGAAGCTTTCTTT.

This clonotype has just a few counts. The chain employs TRBV6-5 and TRBJ1-6; 7 bases agree with TRBD1. CDR3 length equals 14 residues. The V gene end was trimmed by 5 bases and the J gene end by 7 bases; junction bases not matched to a gene: 5. Germline V gene lookup returns CDR1 MNHEY and CDR2 SVGAGI. The CDR3 spells CASSRDSQNSPLHF. Here the CDR3 DNA reads TGTGCCAGCAGTAGGGACAGTCAAAATTCACCCCTCCACTTT.

This clonotype was detected many times. The V and J genes are TRBV7-9 and TRBJ2-3; 7 bases align to TRBD1. The V segment lost 5 bases and the J segment 4 bases; nucleotides outside the gene matches: 6. Germline CDR1 reads SEHNR; CDR2 reads FQNEAQ (reference sequence). CDR3 length equals 14 residues. The CDR3 region is CASSHQGVPDTQYF. CDR3 nucleotides: TGTGCCAGCAGCCATCAGGGGGTTCCAGATACGCAGTATTTT.

This clonotype was recorded at least ten times. The rearrangement uses TRBV25-1 and TRBJ2-3, with TRBD2 identical over 8 bases. The CDR3 totals 14 residues. Germline V CDR1 and CDR2: MGHDK, SYGVNS. V was clipped by 8 bases and J by 0 bases; unmatched bases: 4. This chain's CDR3 is CASGLAGSTDTQYF. The CDR3, as DNA: TGTGCCAGCGGCTTAGCGGGAAGCACAGATACGCAGTATTTT.

This chain joins TRBV7-9 and TRBJ1-5; tentative D call: TRBD1 (5 bases). Trimming removed 5 bases at V and 8 bases at J, with 19 bases between. Germline V CDR1 and CDR2: SEHNR, FQNEAQ (reference sequence). This CDR3 region has 15 residues. CDR3 residues: CASSLTGAGEKPQHF. The CDR3 coding sequence is TGTGCCAGCAGCCTTACCGGGGCCGGGGAAAAGCCCCAGCATTTT.

This chain joins TRBV5-1 and TRBJ2-7, with 9 bases that match TRBD1. Germline values: CDR1 SGHRS, CDR2 YFSETQ. V dropped 4 bases and J dropped 7; count of bases not matched to a gene: 9. CDR3 length equals 14 residues. CDR3 DNA sequence: TGCGCCAGCAGCCTAGACAGGGGGTTTTGGGAGCAGTACTTC. As protein: CASSLDRGFWEQYF.

J is TRBJ1-6 and V is TRBV6-2 or TRBV6-3; TRBD1 is a possible D gene (5 bases). V shed 4 bases and J shed 6 bases, with 19 bases lying between them. Germline CDR1 is MNHEY and CDR2 is SVGEGT. The CDR3 consists of 17 residues. CDR3 in DNA: TGTGCCAGCAGTTCGACAGCACATCCACTTCCTAATTCACCCCTCCACTTT. It encodes CASSSTAHPLPNSPLHF.

This clonotype was counted a few times. The rearrangement links TRBV6-6 to TRBJ2-7; no clear D gene. The CDR3 is made up of 13 amino acids. V was shortened by 2 bases and J by 5 bases, with 10 bases between the two germline ends. Germline V gives CDR1 MNHNY, CDR2 SVGAGI (reference sequence). The CDR3 loop reads CASSYDASHEQYF. CDR3 nucleotides: TGTGCCAGCAGTTACGACGCCTCTCACGAGCAGTACTTC.

The rearrangement uses TRBV18 and TRBJ2-7, with D unresolved. In germline, CDR1 is KGHSH, CDR2 LQKENI. This CDR3 comprises 13 residues. Trimming shortened V by 2 bases and J by 0 bases, and 5 bases separated the two germline ends. The CDR3 nucleotides are TGTGCCAGCTCACCATACAGCTCCTACGAGCAGTACTTC. Protein product: CASSPYSSYEQYF. The whole variable domain, filled in from reference TRBV18 and TRBJ2-7, reads NAGVMQNPRHLVRRRGQEARLRCSPMKGHSHVYWYRQLPEEGLKFMVYLQKENIIDESGMPKERFSAEFPKEGPSILRIQQVVRGDSAAYFCASSPYSSYEQYFGPGTRLTVT.

V is TRBV6-6 and J is TRBJ1-1; D not resolved. V was clipped by 6 bases and J by 8 bases, with 19 bases between them. The length of the CDR3 is 14 residues. Germline loops: CDR1 MNHNY, CDR2 SVGAGI (reference sequence). The CDR3 protein is CASSYRGRNQEAFF. DNA for the CDR3: TGTGCCAGCAGCTACCGTGGTCGGAATCAGGAAGCTTTCTTT.

The rearrangement links TRBV7-9 to TRBJ1-5, with 7 bases that match TRBD1. The CDR3 runs to 15 residues. Trimming took 6 bases from V and 3 from J; bases not matched to a gene: 8. Per germline, CDR1 SEHNR and CDR2 FQNEAQ (reference sequence). DNA of the CDR3: TGTGCCAGCAGTTTCGAAGGGGGCTTCAATCAGCCCCAGCATTTT. It specifies CASSFEGGFNQPQHF.

This chain connects TRBV29-1 to TRBJ1-2, with 9 bases fitting TRBD1. The trim removed 1 base at V and 0 bases at J, leaving 3 bases unmatched. This CDR3 region has 15 residues. Germline V gene sequence: CDR1 SQVTM, CDR2 ANQGSEA. The CDR3 DNA sequence: TGCAGCGTTGAAGCCCGGACAGGGGCTAACTATGGCTACACCTTC. Its protein product is CSVEARTGANYGYTF.

This clonotype came up a few times. The genes are TRBV3-1 and TRBJ1-1, with D unclear. Germline lookup yields CDR1 LGHDT and CDR2 YNNKEL (reference sequence). The V and J ends lost 0 bases and 7 bases respectively, with 9 bases between them. There are 13 residues in the CDR3. This chain's CDR3 is CASSQDLPFEAFF. For the CDR3, the DNA is TGTGCCAGCAGCCAAGATCTTCCCTTTGAAGCTTTCTTT.

The chain joins TRBV5-8 to TRBJ1-1, with D unclear. CDR1 and CDR2 from the germline V gene are SGHTS and YDEGEE. Trimming cost V 4 bases and J 5 bases, with 12 bases left between them. The CDR3 spans 13 residues. The CDR3 spells CASSLKARTEAFF. The CDR3 DNA sequence: TGTGCCAGCAGCCTGAAGGCACGGACTGAAGCTTTCTTT.

Only a few counts were recorded for this clonotype. The V and J genes are TRBV29-1 and TRBJ2-5, with D perhaps matching TRBD2 (6 bases). Germline loops: CDR1 SQVTM, CDR2 ANQGSEA. V dropped 7 bases and J dropped 4 bases, with 13 bases sitting between them. The CDR3 has 12 amino acids. CDR3 loop: CSGARLGETQYF. The CDR3 DNA is TGCAGCGGGGCCAGACTAGGAGAGACCCAGTACTTC.

This chain links TRBV7-2 with TRBJ2-1; 7 nucleotides align to TRBD1. With V trimmed by 2 bases and J by 2 bases, 0 bases remained unmatched. In germline, CDR1 is SGHTA, CDR2 FQGNSA. The CDR3 covers 14 residues. The DNA for the CDR3 is TGTGCCAGCAGCTTACAGGGGGCCTACAATGAGCAGTTCTTC. Its protein is CASSLQGAYNEQFF. Supplemented by reference TRBV7-2 and TRBJ2-1, the full variable domain reads GAGVSQSPSNKVTEKGKDVELRCDPISGHTALYWYRQSLGQGLEFLIYFQGNSAPDKSGLPSDRFSAERTGGSVSTLTIQRTQQEDSAVYLCASSLQGAYNEQFFGPGTRLTVL.

This clonotype has only a few counts. This chain joins TRBV28 and TRBJ2-7; 8 bases line up with TRBD2. The junction had 5 bases not matched to a gene; V was cut back by 2 bases and J by 2 bases. There are 15 residues in the CDR3. In germline, CDR1 is MDHEN, CDR2 SYDVKM. CDR3 DNA sequence: TGTGCCAGCAGTTTAGTAGCGGGGCGTGCCTACGAGCAGTACTTC. Its translation is CASSLVAGRAYEQYF.

The gene calls are TRBV6-1 and TRBJ1-6; D unclear. CDR1 and CDR2 from the germline V gene are MNHNS and SASEGT. Trimming took off 4 bases at V and 9 bases at J, with 19 bases between the two ends. The CDR3 extends over 16 amino acids. CDR3 coding DNA: TGTGCCAGCAGTGGTACCGGATCACTTTGGGTTTCACCCCTCCACTTT. Protein product: CASSGTGSLWVSPLHF.

The gene calls are TRBV7-9 and TRBJ1-2; D remains ambiguous. Deletions cut 3 bases from V and 1 base from J, with 9 bases between. The germline V gene encodes CDR1 SEHNR and CDR2 FQNEAQ (reference sequence). CDR3 size: 14 residues. The CDR3 here is CASSLEILNYGYTF. In DNA form, the CDR3 reads TGTGCCAGCAGCTTGGAGATTCTTAACTATGGCTACACCTTC.

V is TRBV28 and J is TRBJ2-5, with TRBD2 as a possible D gene (5 bases). CDR1 MDHEN and CDR2 SYDVKM come from the germline V gene. The CDR3 spans 14 residues. The V gene lost 1 base and the J gene lost 4 bases, with 10 bases spanning the gap. The DNA for the CDR3 is TGTGCCAGCAGTTTATCCGCGGGCCCAGAGACCCAGTACTTC. Protein product: CASSLSAGPETQYF. Supplemented by reference TRBV28 and TRBJ2-5, the full variable domain reads DVKVTQSSRYLVKRTGEKVFLECVQDMDHENMFWYRQDPGLGLRLIYFSYDVKMKEKGDIPEGYSVSREKKERFSLILESASTNQTSMYLCASSLSAGPETQYFGPGTRLLVL.

This clonotype has more than one count but fewer than ten. The rearrangement links TRBV2 to TRBJ1-4; 7 bases fit TRBD1. The CDR3 is made up of 15 amino acids. V gave up 6 bases and J gave up 7 bases; unmatched junction bases: 11. Germline V CDR1 and CDR2: SNHLY, FYNNEI. CDR3 coding DNA: TGTGCCAGCAGAAGCGAGGGGGCTAGGAGTGAAAAACTGTTTTTT. This sequence encodes CASRSEGARSEKLFF.

J is TRBJ2-3 and V is TRBV28; D gene ambiguous. CDR1 is MDHEN and CDR2 is SYDVKM in the germline V gene. CDR3 length equals 18 residues. V was pared by 6 bases and J by 0 bases, with 22 bases between. The CDR3 nucleotides read TGTGCCAGCAGGGTGGCCCTTCAGGCCCGCACTAGCACAGATACGCAGTATTTT. Amino acids: CASRVALQARTSTDTQYF.

This clonotype was observed a few times. The chain has TRBV20-1 and TRBJ2-3; 11 bases agree with TRBD2. The CDR3 is 14 residues long. Germline V gives CDR1 DFQATT, CDR2 SNEGSKA (reference sequence). Trimming took 5 bases from V and 3 from J; bases not matched to a gene: 4. In DNA form, the CDR3 reads TGCAGTGCTTCCCTAGCGGGGGGTACAGATACGCAGTATTTT. Translating gives CSASLAGGTDTQYF.

The chain links TRBV6-2 or TRBV6-3 to TRBJ1-2, with 8 bases identical to TRBD1. J was trimmed by 4 bases and V by 8 bases; bases with no gene match: 3. Germline CDR1 MNHEY, CDR2 SVGEGT. The CDR3 has 12 amino acids. CDR3 sequence: CASADRGYGYTF. CDR3 in DNA: TGTGCCAGCGCCGACAGGGGCTATGGCTACACCTTC.

This clonotype was counted a few times. This chain links TRBV14 with TRBJ1-4; D ambiguous. The CDR3 consists of 16 residues. Trimming shortened V by 4 bases and J by 5 bases, and 17 bases separated the two germline ends. Germline CDR1 and CDR2: SGHDN and FVKESK. In DNA form, the CDR3 reads TGTGCCAGCAGCCTCTCGCGAGGAACGAGGAATGAAAAACTGTTTTTT. It yields the protein CASSLSRGTRNEKLFF.

The chain combines TRBV6-2 or TRBV6-3 with TRBJ1-2, with 7 bases identical to TRBD1. The germline V gene has CDR1 MNHEY and CDR2 SVGEGT. The CDR3 spans 14 residues. The V gene end was trimmed by 7 bases and the J gene end by 4 bases; junction bases not matched to a gene: 9. The CDR3 DNA follows: TGTGCCAGCACCTTGGCAGGGGGTGTCTATGGCTACACCTTC. It codes for CASTLAGGVYGYTF.

This clonotype has only a few counts. The chain carries TRBV27 and TRBJ1-1, with TRBD1 matching 7 bases. V shed 8 bases, J shed 5 bases, and the junction held 11 bases outside the gene matches. The germline CDR1 and CDR2 sequences are MNHEY and SMNVEV (reference sequence). The CDR3 sequence is 14 residues long. CDR3 DNA sequence: TGTGCCAGCCGGAGGACAGGAAGAGGGACTGAAGCTTTCTTT. Its protein is CASRRTGRGTEAFF.

This clonotype was seen a few times. This chain links TRBV5-5 with TRBJ1-5, with 8 bases that match TRBD1. In germline, CDR1 is SGHKS, CDR2 YYEKEE (reference sequence). This CDR3 has 16 residues. V lost 4 bases and J lost 3; bases outside the gene matches: 9. The CDR3 DNA reads as TGTGCCAGCAGCCCTCAGGGGGCTCACCCCAATCAGCCCCAGCATTTT. Translating it yields CASSPQGAHPNQPQHF.

The V gene is TRBV6-5, the J gene TRBJ1-2; weak D call: TRBD1 (6 bases). Germline V gives CDR1 MNHEY, CDR2 SVGAGI. The V gene lost 6 bases and the J gene lost 4 bases, with 12 bases spanning the gap. This CDR3 is built from 13 residues. DNA of the CDR3: TGTGCCAGCAGGGGGGGCGGACTCTATGGCTACACCTTC. Translation: CASRGGGLYGYTF.